The clone carrying this T cell receptor beta chain was seen at least ten times. TCRdb used MiXCR to reprocess the 5' RACE reads, holding one entry per CDR3 protein. The table has around 220,000 distinct CDR3 sequences, roughly a tenth seen once. The data originate from a study of CD8 T cells in ankylosing spondylitis. Per germline, CDR1 SEHNR and CDR2 FQNEAQ (reference sequence). V was clipped by 2 bases and J by 4 bases, with 12 bases between them. This CDR3 is 15 amino acids long. The sequencing sample was made of blood, either unsorted or a sorted T cell fraction (not recorded which). The receptor's source is a male donor with ankylosing spondylitis or in good health (not recorded which). This sequence joins TRBV7-9 and TRBJ1-5, with D uncertain. Here the CDR3 reads CASSLFRSRNQPQHF. CDR3 nucleotide sequence: TGTGCCAGCAGCTTATTCCGGTCCCGGAATCAGCCCCAGCATTTT.